This T cell receptor (beta chain) was sequenced in a study of Ad26.COV2.S vaccination and SARS-CoV-2 variants (dated by TCRdb to 2020 to 2022). Notes on the research overall: Donors in the vaccine arm were drawn from COV1001, a phase I-IIa trial of Ad26.COV2.S in healthy adults that was multicentre, randomized, double-blind and placebo-controlled. Ad26.COV2.S was given intramuscularly at 5x10^10 or 1x10^11 viral particles, as a single shot or as two shots 56 days apart. TCRbeta repertoire sequencing served as the tool for gauging how specific and how broad the SARS-CoV-2-reactive T cell receptors were following Ad26.COV2.S vaccination. The TCR-sequenced set comprised roughly 30 samples: some 20 Ad26.COV2.S vaccine recipients, 5 placebo recipients and 8 SARS-CoV-2 convalescent individuals. Trial participants were randomized into five groups of five: low-dose or high-dose Ad26.COV2.S given once or twice, or placebo on both occasions. Investigators remained blinded to trial group allocation during experiments and outcome assessment. Points the paper makes about the study in general: Comparable non-spike TCR breadth was observed between vaccine and placebo recipients, consistent with only spike being contained in the vaccine. According to the authors, total T cell responses may have been underestimated by the TCR breadth and depth analyses. Compared with placebo recipients, Ad26.COV2.S recipients showed higher spike-specific TCR breadth (P = 0.0014). Comparing responses between vaccine doses or regimens was not something the study was powered to do. Substantial breadth of spike-specific CD8+ and CD4+ T cell responses was reported after vaccination.

Interpreted using the paper, the treatment or condition label stands for: roughly 19 received Ad26.COV2.S at low or high dose, single or two shots; about 5 received placebo; per-sample allocation not given. Repertoires of vaccine and placebo recipients were sequenced from samples collected on day 63 after the first injection. Cohort 1b enrolled 25 adults aged 18-55 years at a single site in Boston, USA, between 29 July and 7 August 2020. As a vaccine, Ad26.COV2.S was a replication-incompetent adenovirus type 26 vector that expressed a prefusion-stabilized SARS-CoV-2 spike protein derived from the original Wuhan strain. Details on this clone: What this receptor recognizes is not known. No base quality information exists; no much larger clone differs at one position.

TCRbeta CDR3 regions were sequenced with the immunoSEQ Assay. After extraction, genomic DNA underwent amplification by bias-controlled multiplex PCR, followed by high-throughput sequencing. Processing in the source paper ran as follows. Collapsing and filtering of sequences were performed to quantify the absolute abundance of each unique TCRbeta CDR3 region. T cell fraction was estimated by normalizing TCRbeta template counts to usable DNA, which was measured by amplifying reference genes present in all nucleated cells. Repertoire TCRs were annotated as SARS-CoV-2-specific by exact matching of V gene, CDR3 amino acid sequence and J gene to a known reactive TCR set. The reference SARS-CoV-2 TCR set was derived from MIRA and filtered for enrichment in COVID-19-positive ImmuneCODE repertoires, a step that removed public or cross-reactive TCRs. Drawing on the MIRA antigens, annotated TCRs were analysed further at the level of specific ORF or position within ORF. Breadth was defined as the number of annotated unique rearrangements divided by the total number of unique productive rearrangements, and depth was defined as the summed frequency of the annotated unique rearrangements. Two-sided Wilcoxon rank-sum tests were used to compare TCR breadth between groups. Not all clones reach the TCRdb copy of this immuneACCESS table, which keeps in-frame sequences only. Checked studies attribute under half of the gap to unresolved V genes and leave the rest unexplained. The DNA was the basis for D and trimming; V, J and clone size are from that table. Within this sample are approximately 420,000 clones, with over 75% of them counted one time only. Less than 4% of the sample comes from the top ten.

This receptor was obtained from a person between 18 and 59 years old who received the Ad26.COV2.S COVID-19 vaccine or a placebo. The specimen was peripheral blood, collected in a trial of Ad26.COV2.S vaccine versus placebo.

The nucleotide sequence reads as follows: TGTGCCAGCAGTCGGGGGTTGGAGACCCAGTACTTC. Its translation reads: CASSRGLETQYF. The V gene is TRBV7-9 and the J gene is TRBJ2-5, and possibly TRBD2, on 6 matching bases. For CDR1 and CDR2, the germline V gene (reference sequence) lists SEHNR and FQNEAQ. V is cut by 6 bases and J by 5 bases, and the space between the germline ends is 10 bases. The CDR3 covers 12 residues, taking in both the cysteine and the phenylalanine. Kept here is only the CDR3 DNA, which spans 36 bases and is read in frame from base 1.